This T cell receptor (beta chain) was sequenced for a study of blood T cell repertoires in COVID-19. TCRdb's table, derived via immunoSEQ multiplex PCR, lists solely in-frame clones and lacks some. The sample shows around 69,000 clones, 75% to 85% of them seen only once. Trimming removed 6 bases at V and 2 bases at J, with 10 bases between. This CDR3 is 13 amino acids long. The germline V gene encodes CDR1 LNHNV and CDR2 YYDKDF (reference sequence). This chain links TRBV15 with TRBJ1-2; tentative D call: TRBD1 (5 bases). The TCR sequence derives from a man aged 45-65 years with acute or convalescent COVID-19. Sequenced: peripheral blood. The CDR3 sequence: CATSPTENYGYTF. The CDR3 region has the DNA TGTGCCACCAGTCCGACAGAGAACTATGGCTACACCTTC.